The 12 T cell receptor beta chains below were found in one sample sequenced in a study of shared clonotypes between healthy human individuals. Assay: immunoSEQ multiplex PCR; the TCRdb copy retains only in-frame clones and omits some. The sample holds under 2,500,000 clones, approximately 94% seen once. What was sequenced was naive CD4+ T cells sorted from blood. Subset in this sample: CD45RA+ positively selected. Receptors originate from a man younger than 35 in good health.

This chain joins TRBV4-2 and TRBJ2-1; D could derive from TRBD1 or TRBD2 (5 bases each). This CDR3 region has 17 residues. Germline V gives CDR1 LGHNA, CDR2 YNFKEQ. With 2 bases removed from V and 1 base from J, the gap between germline ends came to 15 bases. The DNA for the CDR3 is TGTGCCAGCAGCCAATGGGGTAAAGGGGAGTCCTACAATGAGCAGTTCTTC. This sequence encodes CASSQWGKGESYNEQFF.

The V and J genes are TRBV10-3 and TRBJ2-3; D is undetermined. Germline-derived CDR1 and CDR2 are ENHRY and SYGVKD. The CDR3 has 16 amino acids. V dropped 3 bases and J dropped 2 bases, with 15 bases sitting between them. CDR3: CAISDALGSPTDTQYF. The DNA for the CDR3 is TGTGCCATCAGTGACGCCCTGGGATCCCCCACAGATACGCAGTATTTT.

This rearrangement joins TRBV9 to TRBJ2-5; D possibly uses TRBD1 or TRBD2 (5 bases each). In germline, CDR1 is SGDLS, CDR2 YYNGEE. This CDR3 is built from 16 residues. V lost 3 bases, J lost 5 bases, and 20 bases lay in between. The CDR3 DNA follows: TGTGCCAGCAGCGCCACGGGGCAGGGAAGATTCGAGACCCAGTACTTC. As protein: CASSATGQGRFETQYF.

V gene TRBV28 combines with J gene TRBJ2-2; no reliable D call. V lost 4 bases to trimming and J lost 1 base, with 10 bases between them. This CDR3 is built from 15 residues. From germline, CDR1 is MDHEN and CDR2 SYDVKM. For the CDR3, the DNA is TGTGCCAGCAGTTCCTTCAACTTGAACACCGGGGAGCTGTTTTTT. As protein: CASSSFNLNTGELFF.

The V gene is TRBV6-5, the J gene TRBJ1-1; maybe TRBD1 (6 bases). Germline V CDR1 and CDR2: MNHEY, SVGAGI. This CDR3 has 14 amino acids. Trimming took 7 bases from V and 8 from J, leaving 20 bases between them. CDR3: CASTEGGGNTEAFF. The CDR3 DNA follows: TGTGCCAGCACCGAGGGGGGCGGAAATACGGAAGCTTTCTTT.

J is TRBJ1-2 and V is TRBV6-6; 10 positions agree with TRBD1. Germline V gives CDR1 MNHNY, CDR2 SVGAGI (reference sequence). V trimming: 2 bases; J trimming: 3 bases; junction bases outside the gene matches: 6. This CDR3 comprises 16 residues. CDR3 nucleotide sequence: TGTGCCAGCAGTTACCTAAGGACAGGGGGGGACTATGGCTACACCTTC. As protein: CASSYLRTGGDYGYTF.

V is TRBV30 and J is TRBJ1-1; D gene uncertain. The CDR3 contains 12 residues. Trimming pared 4 bases from V and 2 bases from J, leaving 8 bases between. CDR1 and CDR2 from the germline V gene are GTSNPN and SVGIG (reference sequence). For the CDR3, the DNA is TGTGCCTGGAAGAGGGTAAACACTGAAGCTTTCTTT. This encodes CAWKRVNTEAFF.

With regard to this clone: Other DNA sequences in this sample translate to the same CDR3. This chain links TRBV18 with TRBJ2-2; 8 bases agree with TRBD1. The CDR3 is 14 amino acids. V trimming: 3 bases; J trimming: 7 bases; junction bases outside the gene matches: 4. Germline V gene lookup returns CDR1 KGHSH and CDR2 LQKENI. The chain's CDR3 is CASSPGQEIGELFF. As DNA, the CDR3 is TGTGCCAGCTCACCGGGACAGGAAATCGGGGAGCTGTTTTTT.

V and J are TRBV11-2 and TRBJ1-5; D perhaps matches TRBD1 (6 bases). Germline-derived CDR1 and CDR2 are SGHAT and FQNNGV. This CDR3 contains 14 residues. Trimming removed 3 bases from V and 1 base from J, with 7 bases in between. CDR3 bases: TGTGCCAGCAGCTTGCAGGGGAGCAATCAGCCCCAGCATTTT. This sequence encodes CASSLQGSNQPQHF.

The rearrangement uses TRBV2 and TRBJ2-1; TRBD2 agrees at 7 bases. Germline CDR1 and CDR2: SNHLY and FYNNEI. The CDR3 length is 11 residues. The ends lost 5 bases at V and 12 bases at J; junction bases unmatched: 4. The CDR3: CASSPGRPQFF. DNA for the CDR3: TGTGCCAGCAGTCCCGGGAGGCCGCAGTTCTTC.

The chain is built from TRBV6-1 and TRBJ1-2; D might be TRBD1 (6 bases). The CDR3 is 12 amino acids. V lost 7 bases and J lost 6, with 12 bases in between. The germline V gene has CDR1 MNHNS and CDR2 SASEGT. The DNA of the CDR3 is TGTGCCAGCACAGGGGCGCCCGATGGCTACACCTTC. It specifies CASTGAPDGYTF.

V usage is TRBV6-1 and J usage is TRBJ2-3, with D perhaps TRBD1 or TRBD2 (5 bases each). Trimming stripped 5 bases from V and 8 bases from J, with 20 bases between. Germline V gene sequence: CDR1 MNHNS, CDR2 SASEGT. The CDR3 length is 15 residues. CDR3 in DNA: TGTGCCAGCAGTTTAACTAGTAGGGGATTGACTACGCAGTATTTT. Translated: CASSLTSRGLTTQYF.